Below are 7 T cell receptor beta chains sequenced from a single sample in a study of patients and donors after allogeneic stem cell transplantation (dated by TCRdb to the early 2020s). Receptors were amplified or captured by RT-PCR. The sequencer was a NextSeq 550. Through fastp at Q25 and MiXCR, TCRdb rebuilt clones from the public reads, retaining in-frame beta chains. When rows share a CDR3 protein, they turn into one entry using the most common DNA and genes. The sample profile shows 20,000 or so distinct CDR3 sequences; approximately 4.4% of them were found once. The ten largest clones take up around 42% of the sample. The sequencing sample was made of blood, either unsorted or a sorted T cell fraction (not recorded which). These receptors were taken from a human donor who was either an allogeneic HSCT recipient or a stem cell or donor lymphocyte infusion donor (not recorded which). It is not recorded whose cells these are; they may come from a transplant donor.

At least ten counts were recorded for this clonotype. The chain has TRBV28 and TRBJ2-7; D may be TRBD2 (5 bases). Germline assignment: CDR1 MDHEN and CDR2 SYDVKM. Trimming stripped 3 bases from V and 2 bases from J, with 11 bases between. CDR3 size: 14 residues. CDR3 in DNA: TGTGCCAGCAGTTTTCTAGGGAGCACCTACGAGCAGTACTTC. Translation gives CASSFLGSTYEQYF.

This clonotype was seen repeatedly, ten times or more. The rearrangement joins TRBV29-1 to TRBJ2-5; D perhaps matches TRBD1 (6 bases). The germline V and J ends were trimmed by 3 bases and 5 bases, with 16 bases remaining between them. Germline lookup yields CDR1 SQVTM and CDR2 ANQGSEA. This CDR3 has 14 residues. The CDR3 DNA reads as TGCAGCGTTGATAGGAGAGGGGGTGGGGAGACCCAGTACTTC. Its protein product is CSVDRRGGGETQYF.

This clonotype was observed at least ten times. This chain connects TRBV2 to TRBJ2-1, with TRBD2 identical over 8 bases. Germline V gives CDR1 SNHLY, CDR2 FYNNEI. This CDR3 is 15 amino acids long. V lost 4 bases, J lost 4 bases, and 6 bases stayed unmatched. The CDR3 is CASSVDGGGYNEQFF. In nucleotides, the CDR3 is TGTGCCAGCAGTGTTGACGGGGGGGGGTACAATGAGCAGTTCTTC.

Only a few counts were recorded for this clonotype. The chain combines TRBV6-2 or TRBV6-3 with TRBJ1-2; D is undetermined. Germline CDR1 and CDR2: MNHEY and SVGEGT. The CDR3 contains 11 residues. The V end lost 2 bases, the J end lost 13 bases, and 11 bases lay between the germline ends. This CDR3 is CASSYGGEGTF. CDR3 DNA sequence: TGTGCCAGCAGTTACGGCGGTGAAGGCACCTTC.

This clonotype was seen many times. The chain employs TRBV10-3 and TRBJ2-3, with D hard to call. Germline loops: CDR1 ENHRY, CDR2 SYGVKD. Trimming cost V 10 bases and J 0 bases, with 11 bases left between them. CDR3 size: 13 residues. The CDR3 DNA follows: TGTGCCACCGACGGGTGGAGCACAGATACGCAGTATTTT. Translation: CATDGWSTDTQYF.

The chain recombines TRBV15 with TRBJ2-4, with D perhaps TRBD1 (6 bases). This CDR3 region has 17 residues. Germline V gives CDR1 LNHNV, CDR2 YYDKDF (reference sequence). The V end was cut by 1 base, the J end by 0 bases, with 13 bases between. The CDR3 coding sequence is TGTGCCACCAGCAGAGGGCAGGGACACATAGCCAAAAACATTCAGTACTTC. Amino acid sequence: CATSRGQGHIAKNIQYF.

This clonotype occurred many times. The gene calls are TRBV20-1 and TRBJ2-3, with TRBD1 matching over 7 bases. V lost 3 bases to trimming and J lost 1 base; unmatched junction nucleotides: 4. CDR1 DFQATT and CDR2 SNEGSKA come from the germline V gene (reference sequence). The CDR3 spans 14 residues. The CDR3 sequence is CSARGTAGTDTQYF. The CDR3 DNA follows: TGCAGTGCTAGGGGGACAGCTGGCACAGATACGCAGTATTTT.